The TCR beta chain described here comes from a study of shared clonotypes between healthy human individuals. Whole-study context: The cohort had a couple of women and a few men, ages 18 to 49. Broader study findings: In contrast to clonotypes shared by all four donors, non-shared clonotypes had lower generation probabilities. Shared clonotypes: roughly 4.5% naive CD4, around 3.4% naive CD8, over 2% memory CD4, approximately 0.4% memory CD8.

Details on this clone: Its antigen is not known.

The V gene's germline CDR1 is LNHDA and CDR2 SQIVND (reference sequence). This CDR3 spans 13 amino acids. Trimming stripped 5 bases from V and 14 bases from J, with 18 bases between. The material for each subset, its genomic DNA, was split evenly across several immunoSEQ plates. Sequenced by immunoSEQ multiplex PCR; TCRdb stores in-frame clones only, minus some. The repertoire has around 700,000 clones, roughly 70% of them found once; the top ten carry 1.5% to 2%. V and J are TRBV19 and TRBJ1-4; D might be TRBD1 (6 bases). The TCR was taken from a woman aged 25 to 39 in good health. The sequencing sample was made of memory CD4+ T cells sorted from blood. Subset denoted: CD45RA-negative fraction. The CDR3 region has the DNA TGTGCCAGTAGTCCGGACAGCCCGGAAGGGCTGTTTTTT. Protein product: CASSPDSPEGLFF.